This TCR beta chain was profiled in a study of blood T cell repertoires in COVID-19. At the level of the study: COVID-19 samples from acute and convalescent phases originated in the United States, Italy and Spain. In each case, the material was cDNA or gDNA derived from T cells, B-cell-depleted T cells, or PBMCs.

In the original workflow: Amplification from reference gene primers served as the basis for estimated nucleated cell counts. Clones were read by immunoSEQ multiplex PCR, and TCRdb kept only the in-frame ones, dropping some. Clonal size and the V and J genes are those of that table, whereas D and trimming came from the DNA. The data contain 540,000 or so clones, approximately 88% of them seen just once; the ten biggest clones take up roughly 7.3%. Enrolled during active infection, Seattle patients were then followed longitudinally. Sequencing input: peripheral blood. This clonotype was obtained from a woman aged 45-65 years with COVID-19, enrolled during active disease.

The DNA of the CDR3 is TGTGCCAGCAGCGCCTCTCGCGAGAGGTCCGGTGGCGGGGAGCTGTTTTTT. Its translation: CASSASRERSGGGELFF. This chain uses TRBV9 with TRBJ2-2; D gene uncertain. V was cut by 3 bases and J by 7 bases, with 22 bases left in between. The CDR3 covers 17 residues. Per germline, CDR1 SGDLS and CDR2 YYNGEE.